The T cell receptor (beta chain) under discussion was sequenced for a study of shared T cell receptors in the human thymus. Germline V gives CDR1 SGHAT, CDR2 FQNNGV. This CDR3 has 12 residues. Trimming cost V 1 base and J 10 bases, with 8 bases left between them. Here immunoSEQ multiplex PCR was the method, and the copy in TCRdb shows in-frame clones only, minus some. The profile covers hundreds of thousands of clones, with around 87% appearing a single time and under 0.01% taken by the ten largest. The sample also formed part of further work on human thymus T cells. This second study says: Infants, healthy and Finnish, who were having corrective surgery for congenital heart defects served as donors.

The J gene is TRBJ2-1, the V gene TRBV11-2; D might be TRBD2 (6 bases). The specimen sequenced was thymocytes. This TCR came from a boy in the first two years of life with a congenital heart defect. The CDR3 region is CASSLGEAEQFF. The DNA for the CDR3 is TGTGCCAGCAGCTTAGGGGAGGCGGAGCAGTTCTTC.